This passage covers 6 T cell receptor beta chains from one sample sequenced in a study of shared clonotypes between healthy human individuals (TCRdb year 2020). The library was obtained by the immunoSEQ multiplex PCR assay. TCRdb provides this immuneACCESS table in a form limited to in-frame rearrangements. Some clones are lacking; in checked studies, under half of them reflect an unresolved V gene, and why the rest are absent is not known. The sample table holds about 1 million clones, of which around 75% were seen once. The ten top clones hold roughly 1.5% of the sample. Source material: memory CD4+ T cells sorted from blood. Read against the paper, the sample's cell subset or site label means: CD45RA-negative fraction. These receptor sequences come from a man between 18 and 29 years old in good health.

CDR3 nucleotide sequence: TGTGCCAGCAGTGAATGGCAGGGCCCTAACTATGGCTACACCTTC. Translation: CASSEWQGPNYGYTF. This sequence joins TRBV25-1 and TRBJ1-2, with D possibly being TRBD1 (5 bases). CDR1 is MGHDK and CDR2 is SYGVNS in the germline V gene. The V end lost 1 base, the J end lost 0 bases, and 9 bases lay between the germline ends. This CDR3 is built from 15 residues.

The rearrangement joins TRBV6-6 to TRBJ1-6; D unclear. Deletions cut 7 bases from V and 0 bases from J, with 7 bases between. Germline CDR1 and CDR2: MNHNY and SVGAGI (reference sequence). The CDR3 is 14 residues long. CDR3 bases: TGTGCCAGCATGAGGAGCTCCTATAATTCACCCCTCCACTTT. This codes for CASMRSSYNSPLHF.

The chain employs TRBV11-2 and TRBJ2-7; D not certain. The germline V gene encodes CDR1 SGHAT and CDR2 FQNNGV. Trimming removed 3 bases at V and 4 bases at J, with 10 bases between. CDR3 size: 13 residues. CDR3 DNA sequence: TGTGCCAGCAGCTTGGGTCCGGATTACGAGCAGTACTTC. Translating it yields CASSLGPDYEQYF.

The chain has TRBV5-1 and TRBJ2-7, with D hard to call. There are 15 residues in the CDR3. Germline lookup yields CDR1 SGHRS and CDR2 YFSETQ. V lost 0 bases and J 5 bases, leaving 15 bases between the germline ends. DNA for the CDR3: TGCGCCAGCAGCTTGGACCTTCTCCTCGCCGACGAGCAGTACTTC. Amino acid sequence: CASSLDLLLADEQYF.

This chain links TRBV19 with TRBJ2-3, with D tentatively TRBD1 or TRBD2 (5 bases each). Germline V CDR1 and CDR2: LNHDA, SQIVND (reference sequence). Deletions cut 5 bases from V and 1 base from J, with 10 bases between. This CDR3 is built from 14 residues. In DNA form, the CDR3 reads TGTGCCAGTAGTGAGGGGAAGCGCACAGATACGCAGTATTTT. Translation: CASSEGKRTDTQYF.

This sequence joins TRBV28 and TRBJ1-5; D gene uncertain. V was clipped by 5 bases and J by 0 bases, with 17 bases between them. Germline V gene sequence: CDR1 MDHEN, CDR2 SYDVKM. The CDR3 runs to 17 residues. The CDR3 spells CASSPEGVPGSNQPQHF. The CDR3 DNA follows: TGTGCCAGCAGTCCCGAGGGCGTTCCGGGTAGCAATCAGCCCCAGCATTTT.